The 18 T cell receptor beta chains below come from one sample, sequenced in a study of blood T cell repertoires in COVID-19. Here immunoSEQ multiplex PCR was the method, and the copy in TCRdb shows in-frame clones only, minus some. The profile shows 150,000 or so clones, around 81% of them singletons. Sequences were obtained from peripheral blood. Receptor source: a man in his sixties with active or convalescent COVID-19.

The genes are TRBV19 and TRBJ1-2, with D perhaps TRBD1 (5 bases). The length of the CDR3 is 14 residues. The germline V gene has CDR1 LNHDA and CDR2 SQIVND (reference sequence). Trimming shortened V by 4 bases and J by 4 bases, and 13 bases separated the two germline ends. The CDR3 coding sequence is TGTGCCAGTAGTACTGAGACAGCCGGCTATGGCTACACCTTC. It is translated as CASSTETAGYGYTF.

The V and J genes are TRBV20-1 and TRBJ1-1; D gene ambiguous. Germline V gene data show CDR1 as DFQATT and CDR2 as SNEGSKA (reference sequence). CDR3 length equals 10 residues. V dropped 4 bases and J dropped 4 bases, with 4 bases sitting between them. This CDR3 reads CSAKSTEAFF. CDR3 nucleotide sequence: TGCAGTGCTAAGAGCACTGAAGCTTTCTTT.

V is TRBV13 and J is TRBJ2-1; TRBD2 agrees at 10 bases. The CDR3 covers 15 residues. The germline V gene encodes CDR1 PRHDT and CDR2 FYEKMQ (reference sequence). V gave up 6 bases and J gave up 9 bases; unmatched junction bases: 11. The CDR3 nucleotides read TGTGCCAGCAGTAGGACTAGCGGTCTGCTCGGTGAGCAGTTCTTC. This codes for CASSRTSGLLGEQFF.

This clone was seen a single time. The CDR3 DNA is TGCGCCAGCAGGCAGGGGGGTTCACCCCTCCACTTT. Translation: CASRQGGSPLHF. The chain employs TRBV5-1 and TRBJ1-6; 7 nucleotides line up with TRBD1. There are 12 residues in the CDR3. The J segment lost 9 bases and the V segment lost 5 bases, leaving 2 bases of the junction unmatched. Per the germline V gene, CDR1 is SGHRS and CDR2 is YFSETQ. Supplemented by reference TRBV5-1 and TRBJ1-6, the full variable domain reads KAGVTQTPRYLIKTRGQQVTLSCSPISGHRSVSWYQQTPGQGLQFLFEYFSETQRNKGNFPGRFSGRQFSNSRSEMNVSTLELGDSALYLCASRQGGSPLHFGNGTRLTVT.

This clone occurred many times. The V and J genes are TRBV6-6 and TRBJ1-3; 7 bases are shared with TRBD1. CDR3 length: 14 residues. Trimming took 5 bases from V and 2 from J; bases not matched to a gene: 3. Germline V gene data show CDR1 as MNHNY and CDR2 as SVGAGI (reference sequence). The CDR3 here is CASSRQGAGNTIYF. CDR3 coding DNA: TGTGCCAGCAGTAGACAGGGCGCTGGAAACACCATATATTTT.

The CDR3 reads CASSPQDRAYNSPLHF. For the CDR3, the DNA is TGTGCCAGCAGTCCACAGGACAGGGCCTATAATTCACCCCTCCACTTT. The rearrangement joins TRBV28 to TRBJ1-6; 8 bases line up with TRBD1. CDR3 length equals 16 residues. CDR1 MDHEN and CDR2 SYDVKM come from the germline V gene. V shed 5 bases, J shed 2 bases, and the junction held 5 bases outside the gene matches.

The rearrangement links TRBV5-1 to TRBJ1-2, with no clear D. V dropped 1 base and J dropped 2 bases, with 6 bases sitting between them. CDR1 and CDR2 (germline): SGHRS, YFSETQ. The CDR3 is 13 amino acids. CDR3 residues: CASSLSQNYGYTF. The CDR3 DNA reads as TGCGCCAGCAGCTTGTCACAAAACTATGGCTACACCTTC.

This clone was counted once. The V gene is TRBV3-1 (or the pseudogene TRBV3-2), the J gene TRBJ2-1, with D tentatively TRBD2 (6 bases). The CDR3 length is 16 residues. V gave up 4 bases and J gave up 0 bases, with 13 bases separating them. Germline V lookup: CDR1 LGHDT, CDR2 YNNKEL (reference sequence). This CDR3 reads CASSRSRGSSYNEQFF. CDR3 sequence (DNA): TGTGCCAGCAGCCGCTCCCGGGGGAGCTCCTACAATGAGCAGTTCTTC.

The CDR3 sequence is CASSALAGGPTGELFF. The CDR3 bases are TGTGCCAGCAGCGCACTAGCGGGGGGGCCCACCGGGGAGCTGTTTTTT. V is TRBV2 and J is TRBJ2-2, with 13 bases lining up with TRBD2. Germline CDR1 SNHLY, CDR2 FYNNEI. The CDR3 covers 16 residues. The V gene end was trimmed by 6 bases and the J gene end by 4 bases; junction bases not matched to a gene: 5.

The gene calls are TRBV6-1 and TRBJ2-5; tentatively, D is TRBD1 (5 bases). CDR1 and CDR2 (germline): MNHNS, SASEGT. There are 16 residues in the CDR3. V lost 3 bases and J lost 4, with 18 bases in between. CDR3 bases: TGTGCCAGCAGTGAGCCGGCAGGGTCGGGTCGAGAGACCCAGTACTTC. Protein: CASSEPAGSGRETQYF.

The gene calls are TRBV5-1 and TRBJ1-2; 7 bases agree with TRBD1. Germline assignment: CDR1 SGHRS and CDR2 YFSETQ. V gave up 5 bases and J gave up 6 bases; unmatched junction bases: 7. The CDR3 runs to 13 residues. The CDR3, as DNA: TGCGCCAGCAGAGACAGGGAAGGAAATGGCTACACCTTC. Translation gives CASRDREGNGYTF.

CDR3 region: CASSAGTGGLLNEQYF. The CDR3 region has the DNA TGTGCCAGCAGCGCCGGGACAGGGGGCTTATTAAACGAGCAGTACTTC. V usage is TRBV7-9 and J usage is TRBJ2-7; 12 positions agree with TRBD1. Germline CDR1 and CDR2: SEHNR and FQNEAQ (reference sequence). The J segment lost 5 bases and the V segment lost 5 bases, leaving 10 bases of the junction unmatched. CDR3 size: 16 residues.

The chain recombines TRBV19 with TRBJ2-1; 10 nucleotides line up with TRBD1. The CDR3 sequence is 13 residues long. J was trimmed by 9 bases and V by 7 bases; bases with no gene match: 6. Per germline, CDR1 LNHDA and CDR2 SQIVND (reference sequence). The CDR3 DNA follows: TGTGCCAGTATCGGACAGGGGGACGGTGAGCAGTTCTTC. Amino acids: CASIGQGDGEQFF.

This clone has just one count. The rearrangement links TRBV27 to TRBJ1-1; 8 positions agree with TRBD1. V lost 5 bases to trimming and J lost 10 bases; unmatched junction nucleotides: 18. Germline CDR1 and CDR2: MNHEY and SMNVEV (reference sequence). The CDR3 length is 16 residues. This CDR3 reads CASSPRTGRTTMGAFF. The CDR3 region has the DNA TGTGCCAGCAGTCCCCGGACAGGGAGAACAACGATGGGAGCTTTCTTT.

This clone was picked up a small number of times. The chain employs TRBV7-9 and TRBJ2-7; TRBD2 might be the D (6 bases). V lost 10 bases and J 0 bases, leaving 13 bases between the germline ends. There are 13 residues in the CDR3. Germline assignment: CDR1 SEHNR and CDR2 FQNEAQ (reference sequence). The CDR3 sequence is CAIWRVGSYEQYF. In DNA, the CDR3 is TGTGCCATCTGGAGGGTTGGCTCCTACGAGCAGTACTTC.

The CDR3 DNA reads TGTGCCAGCTCCAGCGGGAGGGCCCAGTCGGGAAACATTCAGTACTTC. Translated: CASSSGRAQSGNIQYF. The V and J genes are TRBV18 and TRBJ2-4, with 10 nucleotides matching TRBD2. V lost 6 bases and J lost 6; bases outside the gene matches: 11. Germline loops: CDR1 KGHSH, CDR2 LQKENI. CDR3 length equals 16 residues.

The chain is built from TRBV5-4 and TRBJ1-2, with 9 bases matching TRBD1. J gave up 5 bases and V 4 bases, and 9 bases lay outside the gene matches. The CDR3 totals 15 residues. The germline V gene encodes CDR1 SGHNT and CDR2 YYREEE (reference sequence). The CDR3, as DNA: TGTGCCAGCAGCCCCCAACAGGGGGCGGGGTATGGCTACACCTTC. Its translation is CASSPQQGAGYGYTF.

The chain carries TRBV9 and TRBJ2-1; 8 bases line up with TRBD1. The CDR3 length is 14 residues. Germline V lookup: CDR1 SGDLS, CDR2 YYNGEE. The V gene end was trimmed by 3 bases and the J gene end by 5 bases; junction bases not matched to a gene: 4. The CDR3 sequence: CASSAGTGHNEQFF. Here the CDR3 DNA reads TGTGCCAGCAGCGCCGGGACAGGACACAATGAGCAGTTCTTC.